Below, 25 T cell receptor beta chains from the same sample are listed, as sequenced in a study of control samples from healthy donors and cancer patients. Libraries were prepared by immunoSEQ multiplex PCR; TCRdb keeps only in-frame clonotypes and omits some of them. Among 110,000 to 150,000 clones listed, approximately 91% were seen once. The specimen was blood. The receptors come from a woman aged 25 to 39 in good health.

This clone was recorded once. V and J are TRBV6-5 and TRBJ2-7; TRBD1 is a possible D gene (6 bases). This CDR3 spans 13 amino acids. Trimming removed 4 bases at V and 2 bases at J, with 9 bases between. From germline, CDR1 is MNHEY and CDR2 SVGAGI. CDR3 protein: CASSLDRAYEQYF. The DNA for the CDR3 is TGTGCCAGCAGTTTGGACAGAGCCTACGAGCAGTACTTC.

This chain links TRBV7-6 with TRBJ2-2; TRBD1 matches at 9 bases. Germline values: CDR1 SGHVS, CDR2 FNYEAQ. V lost 5 bases, J lost 5 bases, and 3 bases stayed unmatched. The CDR3 has 14 amino acids. CDR3 nucleotides: TGTGCCAGCAGCACGGACAGGGGTACCGGGGAGCTGTTTTTT. Its protein product is CASSTDRGTGELFF.

The chain couples TRBV19 to TRBJ2-3; D gene unclear. The ends were cut back, 3 bases at V and 0 bases at J, with 10 bases in the middle. Germline assignment: CDR1 LNHDA and CDR2 SQIVND (reference sequence). This CDR3 contains 15 residues. The CDR3 DNA sequence: TGTGCCAGTAGTATTGTTGGCGGTAGCACAGATACGCAGTATTTT. It is translated as CASSIVGGSTDTQYF.

This chain joins TRBV4-2 and TRBJ1-5; maybe TRBD1 (5 bases). The CDR3 is made up of 15 amino acids. The V gene's germline CDR1 is LGHNA and CDR2 YNFKEQ. V was trimmed by 2 bases and J by 0 bases, leaving 8 bases between them. The CDR3 protein is CASSQPGDSNQPQHF. The DNA of the CDR3 is TGTGCCAGCAGCCAACCGGGGGATAGCAATCAGCCCCAGCATTTT.

In regard to this clone: This same CDR3 is encoded by further DNA sequences in the sample. The chain uses TRBV6-5 and TRBJ2-3; D call uncertain. CDR3 length: 14 residues. V was cut by 7 bases and J by 0 bases, with 11 bases left in between. Germline V gene sequence: CDR1 MNHEY, CDR2 SVGAGI. CDR3 residues: CASKVEESTDTQYF. CDR3 bases: TGTGCCAGCAAGGTCGAGGAGAGCACAGATACGCAGTATTTT.

Details on this clone: This sample includes further DNA sequences coding for the same CDR3. The chain links TRBV5-5 to TRBJ1-2; D not resolved. V lost 0 bases, J lost 0 bases, and 3 bases lay in between. The CDR3 has 13 residues. Germline-derived CDR1 and CDR2 are SGHKS and YYEKEE (reference sequence). The CDR3 DNA reads as TGTGCCAGCAGCTTGGGGCCTAACTATGGCTACACCTTC. Protein: CASSLGPNYGYTF. The whole variable domain, remainder taken from reference TRBV5-5 and TRBJ1-2, is DAGVTQSPTHLIKTRGQQVTLRCSPISGHKSVSWYQQVLGQGPQFIFQYYEKEERGRGNFPDRFSARQFPNYSSELNVNALLLGDSALYLCASSLGPNYGYTFGSGTRLTVV.

The chain is built from TRBV27 and TRBJ1-5; 7 bases align to TRBD1. The CDR3 extends over 14 amino acids. The V gene end was trimmed by 6 bases and the J gene end by 7 bases; junction bases not matched to a gene: 9. The germline V gene encodes CDR1 MNHEY and CDR2 SMNVEV (reference sequence). CDR3 nucleotides: TGTGCCAGCAGCGCACCGAGGGGGCGACAGCCCCAGCATTTT. Translating gives CASSAPRGRQPQHF.

The chain has TRBV6-5 and TRBJ2-7; no reliable D call. V was pared by 0 bases and J by 0 bases, with 9 bases between. Germline V gene lookup returns CDR1 MNHEY and CDR2 SVGAGI. The CDR3 contains 15 residues. The CDR3 reads CASSYSGGTSYEQYF. The CDR3 nucleotides read TGTGCCAGCAGTTACTCCGGCGGAACCTCCTACGAGCAGTACTTC.

This chain joins TRBV2 and TRBJ1-3; D not resolved. The V end was cut by 6 bases, the J end by 2 bases, with 11 bases between. This CDR3 has 14 residues. The germline CDR1 and CDR2 sequences are SNHLY and FYNNEI. Written as DNA, the CDR3 is TGTGCCAGCAGAGGATTAAATCCTGGAAACACCATATATTTT. Its translation: CASRGLNPGNTIYF.

J is TRBJ2-2 and V is TRBV11-2; D not certain. The length of the CDR3 is 13 residues. Germline V gene lookup returns CDR1 SGHAT and CDR2 FQNNGV. V lost 5 bases and J lost 8, with 12 bases in between. The CDR3 DNA follows: TGTGCCAGCAGCCCGAGAGGATTGGGGGAGCTGTTTTTT. Translated: CASSPRGLGELFF.

This chain links TRBV11-2 with TRBJ1-1, with TRBD1 as a possible D gene (6 bases). Trimming pared 1 base from V and 7 bases from J, leaving 13 bases between. The germline gives CDR1 SGHAT, CDR2 FQNNGV. The length of the CDR3 is 14 residues. Here the CDR3 reads CASSLVGGRGEAFF. Written as DNA, the CDR3 is TGTGCCAGCAGCTTAGTAGGGGGTCGGGGTGAAGCTTTCTTT.

This rearrangement joins TRBV10-3 to TRBJ1-2, with 8 bases that match TRBD1. The CDR3 contains 13 residues. CDR1 is ENHRY and CDR2 is SYGVKD in the germline V gene. The J segment lost 9 bases and the V segment lost 7 bases, leaving 10 bases of the junction unmatched. The CDR3 region is CAITQTGAGSYTF. CDR3 nucleotides: TGTGCCATCACCCAGACAGGGGCCGGGAGCTACACCTTC.

This clone was detected only a few times. In the same sample, other DNA sequences code for this CDR3. The chain couples TRBV3-1 (or the pseudogene TRBV3-2) to TRBJ1-5; D is uncertain. Germline V CDR1 and CDR2: LGHDT, YNNKEL (reference sequence). This CDR3 has 15 residues. The V end lost 1 base, the J end lost 0 bases, and 7 bases lay between the germline ends. The CDR3 sequence: CASSQGGNSNQPQHF. In DNA, the CDR3 is TGTGCCAGCAGCCAAGGTGGGAATAGCAATCAGCCCCAGCATTTT.

The V call is TRBV9, the J call TRBJ1-3; weak D call: TRBD1 (6 bases). V was trimmed by 2 bases and J by 0 bases, leaving 12 bases between them. The CDR3 is 16 amino acids. Germline CDR1 SGDLS, CDR2 YYNGEE. The CDR3 nucleotides are TGTGCCAGCAGCGTCTCTCAGGGGTTCTCTGGAAACACCATATATTTT. It encodes CASSVSQGFSGNTIYF.

This clone was counted once. This chain links TRBV11-2 with TRBJ1-2; D unresolved. The CDR3 totals 14 residues. The V and J ends lost 5 bases and 1 base respectively, with 11 bases between them. Germline CDR1 SGHAT, CDR2 FQNNGV. Here the CDR3 reads CASSRQRNNYGYTF. CDR3 DNA sequence: TGTGCCAGCAGCCGTCAGAGAAATAACTATGGCTACACCTTC.

The gene calls are TRBV10-3 and TRBJ1-5, with D possibly matching TRBD1 (5 bases). Germline CDR1 is ENHRY and CDR2 is SYGVKD. V was trimmed by 3 bases and J by 4 bases, leaving 13 bases between them. The CDR3 has 15 residues. The CDR3 is CAISDGGVPNQPQHF. In DNA form, the CDR3 reads TGTGCCATCAGTGATGGGGGGGTTCCTAATCAGCCCCAGCATTTT.

V usage is TRBV10-2 and J usage is TRBJ1-1; the match to TRBD1 covers 7 bases. Trimming cost V 11 bases and J 3 bases; bases outside gene matches: 18. Germline V gives CDR1 WSHSY, CDR2 SAAADI. CDR3 length: 16 residues. The CDR3: CADPQRGGSEYTEAFF. The CDR3 DNA sequence: TGCGCCGATCCTCAGCGAGGGGGCAGTGAGTACACTGAAGCTTTCTTT.

The CDR3 nucleotides are TGTGCCAGTAGTATACTGCTATTCGAGAAACTGTTTTTT. Translation: CASSILLFEKLFF. This rearrangement joins TRBV19 to TRBJ1-4; D remains unclear. Germline V gives CDR1 LNHDA, CDR2 SQIVND (reference sequence). CDR3 length: 13 residues. Deletions cut 2 bases from V and 11 bases from J, with 12 bases between.

V is TRBV10-3 and J is TRBJ2-2, with a tentative D call TRBD2 (5 bases). Trimming removed 11 bases at V and 3 bases at J, with 13 bases between. The CDR3 has 13 amino acids. CDR1 is ENHRY and CDR2 is SYGVKD in the germline V gene. The CDR3 loop reads CASRELDTGELFF. The CDR3 bases are TGTGCCTCCCGGGAACTTGACACCGGGGAGCTGTTTTTT.

The chain has TRBV27 and TRBJ2-3; TRBD1 matches 10 bases. Germline CDR1 is MNHEY and CDR2 is SMNVEV (reference sequence). This CDR3 region has 15 residues. V lost 5 bases and J lost 3; bases outside the gene matches: 5. CDR3 coding DNA: TGTGCCAGCAGTCCGGACAGGGGGGGAACAGATACGCAGTATTTT. Its protein product is CASSPDRGGTDTQYF.

This chain uses TRBV6-4 with TRBJ2-7; D is unresolved. From germline, CDR1 is MRHNA and CDR2 SNTAGT. V was pared by 0 bases and J by 1 base, with 4 bases between. The CDR3 covers 13 residues. This CDR3 is CASSDSTSYEQYF. CDR3 DNA sequence: TGTGCCAGCAGTGACTCTACATCCTACGAGCAGTACTTC.

This clone came up once. The chain joins TRBV5-4 to TRBJ2-1, with 9 bases lining up with TRBD2. Germline V gene sequence: CDR1 SGHNT, CDR2 YYREEE (reference sequence). CDR3 size: 15 residues. V lost 0 bases and J lost 9; bases outside the gene matches: 7. CDR3 bases: TGTGCCAGCAGCTTGGCTGGCGGGAGGGCCCCTGAGCAGTTCTTC. This gives the protein CASSLAGGRAPEQFF.

As regards this clone: Other nucleotide sequences in the sample specify the same CDR3. The V gene is TRBV3-1 (or the pseudogene TRBV3-2), the J gene TRBJ1-3; 9 bases match TRBD1. The length of the CDR3 is 15 residues. Germline CDR1 is LGHDT and CDR2 is YNNKEL (reference sequence). Trimming removed 3 bases from V and 2 bases from J; junction bases left unmatched: 2. Here the CDR3 DNA reads TGTGCCAGCAGCCAGACAGGGGGTACTGGAAACACCATATATTTT. Protein sequence: CASSQTGGTGNTIYF.

J is TRBJ1-5 and V is TRBV27; D is unresolved. V lost 3 bases to trimming and J lost 4 bases, with 10 bases between them. Looked up from germline, CDR1 is MNHEY and CDR2 is SMNVEV (reference sequence). The CDR3 is made up of 14 amino acids. In DNA, the CDR3 is TGTGCCAGCAGTTTCTCACCCGGTAATCAGCCCCAGCATTTT. Its translation: CASSFSPGNQPQHF.

The chain has TRBV5-4 and TRBJ2-3, with D possibly called TRBD1 or TRBD2 (5 bases each). Germline V lookup: CDR1 SGHNT, CDR2 YYREEE (reference sequence). Trimming left V 3 bases short and J 2 bases short, with 16 bases between. CDR3 length equals 16 residues. CDR3 sequence (DNA): TGTGCCAGCAGCTCCCGGGGCTACGGGGCCACAGATACGCAGTATTTT. Protein product: CASSSRGYGATDTQYF.